Listed here is a single TCR beta chain. Its antigen is still unknown. V was trimmed by 2 bases and J by 7 bases, leaving 16 bases between them. The CDR3 consists of 15 residues. CDR1 is SGHTA and CDR2 is FQGNSA in the germline V gene. The entry originates in a study of siplizumab effects on memory and regulatory T cells. Findings of the study overall: Siplizumab, the agent tested, significantly reduced alloreactive sequences traceable to unstimulated CD4+ memory cells.

TCRdb keeps only in-frame clones here, not all; method: immunoSEQ multiplex PCR. The sample carries tens of thousands of clones, about 88% recorded once. The sample was naive CD8+ T cells sorted from blood. This receptor was taken from a human donor in good health. V is TRBV7-2 and J is TRBJ2-3, with D uncertain. The CDR3 loop is CASSLLASPTYTQYF. The CDR3 coding sequence is TGTGCCAGCAGCTTATTGGCTTCACCAACCTATACGCAGTATTTT. Based on the CDR3 plus reference TRBV7-2 and TRBJ2-3, the full variable domain is GAGVSQSPSNKVTEKGKDVELRCDPISGHTALYWYRQSLGQGLEFLIYFQGNSAPDKSGLPSDRFSAERTGGSVSTLTIQRTQQEDSAVYLCASSLLASPTYTQYFGPGTRLTVL.